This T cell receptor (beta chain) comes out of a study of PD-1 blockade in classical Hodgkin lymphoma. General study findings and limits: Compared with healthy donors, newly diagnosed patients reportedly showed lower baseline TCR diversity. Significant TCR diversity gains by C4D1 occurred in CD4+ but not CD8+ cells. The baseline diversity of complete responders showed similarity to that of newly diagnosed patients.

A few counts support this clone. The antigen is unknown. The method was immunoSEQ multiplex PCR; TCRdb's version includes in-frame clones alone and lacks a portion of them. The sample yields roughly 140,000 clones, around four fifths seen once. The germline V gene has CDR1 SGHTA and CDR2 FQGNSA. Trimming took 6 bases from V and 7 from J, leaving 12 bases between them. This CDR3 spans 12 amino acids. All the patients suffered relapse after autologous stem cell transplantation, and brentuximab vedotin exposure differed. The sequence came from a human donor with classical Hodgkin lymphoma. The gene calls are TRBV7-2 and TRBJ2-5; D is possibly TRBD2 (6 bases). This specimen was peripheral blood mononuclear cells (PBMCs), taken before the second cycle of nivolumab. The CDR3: CASRSGRGTQYF. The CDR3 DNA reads TGTGCCAGCAGGTCAGGGCGGGGGACCCAGTACTTC.